This T cell receptor beta chain originates from a study of T cell responses to AZD1222 COVID-19 vaccine. Germline V gives CDR1 SGHAT, CDR2 FQNNGV. With 5 bases clipped from V and 7 bases from J, the junction kept 6 bases outside the gene matches. This CDR3 region has 14 residues. Measured with immunoSEQ multiplex PCR; TCRdb has only the in-frame clones, and not every one. Of approximately 130,000 clones in the sample, more than 85% were seen once. V usage is TRBV11-2 and J usage is TRBJ1-2; 11 nucleotides match TRBD1. This clonotype was obtained from an adult in good health. Material: peripheral blood, obtained on day 0 of AZD1222 vaccination. For the CDR3, the DNA is TGTGCCAGCAGCCTAGGGACAGGGGGTACTGGCTACACCTTC. Its protein is CASSLGTGGTGYTF. The full variable domain, completed using reference TRBV11-2 and TRBJ1-2, is EAGVAQSPRYKIIEKRQSVAFWCNPISGHATLYWYQQILGQGPKLLIQFQNNGVVDDSQLPKDRFSAERLKGVDSTLKIQPAKLEDSAVYLCASSLGTGGTGYTFGSGTRLTVV.